The 21 T cell receptor beta chains below were found in one sample sequenced in a study of T cells in Graves' hyperthyroidism and ophthalmopathy (dated by TCRdb to about 2019). The library was generated by multiplex PCR. This sample was sequenced with an Illumina HiSeq 2000. Amplification of TCR beta CDR3 regions was carried out from RNA transcripts. The first round of RT-PCR for the TCR CDR3 was performed with the HTBI primer set and the Qiagen OneStep RT-PCR kit. TCRdb reanalyzed the raw reads on its own, using fastp at Q25 for trimming and MiXCR for clone calling, and kept in-frame beta chains. Here each entry gathers all rows of one CDR3 protein and keeps the most common genes and DNA. Here the sample has approximately 150,000 distinct CDR3 sequences; around 8.9% occur a single time. The leading ten clones occupy over 20% of the sample. The source material was blood. The source is a woman between 18 and 29 years old with Graves' hyperthyroidism that later progressed to Graves' ophthalmopathy.

The table lists this clonotype with many counts. V usage is TRBV28 and J usage is TRBJ2-5, with D possibly being TRBD1 or TRBD2 (6 bases each). CDR3 size: 16 residues. CDR1 and CDR2 from the germline V gene are MDHEN and SYDVKM. Trimming pared 3 bases from V and 7 bases from J, leaving 21 bases between. The CDR3: CASSFTGALRLVTQYF. CDR3 bases: TGTGCCAGCAGTTTCACGGGGGCGCTGAGATTAGTGACCCAGTACTTC.

This clonotype was counted ten times or more. The rearrangement links TRBV6-1 to TRBJ2-7; 9 positions match TRBD1. Germline loops: CDR1 MNHNS, CDR2 SASEGT. Trimming took 4 bases from V and 5 from J; bases not matched to a gene: 9. CDR3 size: 15 residues. The CDR3 DNA reads TGTGCCAGCAGTGCCGGGACAGGGAGTGTTGACGAGCAGTACTTC. The encoded protein is CASSAGTGSVDEQYF.

This clonotype was picked up many times. V gene TRBV29-1 combines with J gene TRBJ1-1; D is uncertain. Trimming took 8 bases from V and 0 from J, leaving 10 bases between them. Germline V lookup: CDR1 SQVTM, CDR2 ANQGSEA. This CDR3 comprises 12 residues. CDR3 DNA: TGCAGCACCAGGAACATGAACACTGAAGCTTTCTTT. Its protein is CSTRNMNTEAFF.

This clonotype was counted ten times or more. The J gene is TRBJ2-1, the V gene TRBV20-1, with a weak D call TRBD1 (5 bases). V was cut by 5 bases and J by 5 bases, with 13 bases left in between. Germline lookup yields CDR1 DFQATT and CDR2 SNEGSKA (reference sequence). CDR3 length: 13 amino acids. The CDR3 loop is CSAFRVLDNEQFF. CDR3 in DNA: TGCAGTGCTTTCAGGGTTTTGGACAATGAGCAGTTCTTC.

This clonotype has ten or more counts. This sequence joins TRBV12-3 or TRBV12-4 and TRBJ2-5; D is perhaps TRBD2 (5 bases). V was pared by 6 bases and J by 2 bases, with 13 bases between. The CDR3 runs 14 residues. This CDR3 reads CASSSADLQETQYF. CDR3 coding DNA: TGTGCCAGCAGCTCCGCGGACTTACAAGAGACCCAGTACTTC.

This clonotype was seen a few times. The chain carries TRBV5-6 and TRBJ1-4; TRBD1 might be the D (5 bases). Looked up from germline, CDR1 is SGHDT and CDR2 is YYEEEE. Between the trimmed V and J ends, which lost 6 bases and 8 bases, there was a span of 17 bases. This CDR3 spans 14 amino acids. CDR3 sequence: CASNVRGLREKLFF. Here the CDR3 DNA reads TGTGCCAGCAACGTGCGGGGGTTGAGGGAAAAACTGTTTTTT.

This clonotype was seen repeatedly, ten times or more. The V gene is TRBV6-5, the J gene TRBJ2-7; D tentatively fits TRBD1 or TRBD2 (5 bases each). The CDR3 spans 14 residues. CDR1 and CDR2 (germline): MNHEY, SVGAGI. The V end lost 0 bases, the J end lost 3 bases, and 9 bases lay between the germline ends. CDR3 DNA: TGTGCCAGCAGTTACTCGGGACCTGGCTACGAGCAGTACTTC. Residues: CASSYSGPGYEQYF.

This clonotype occurred many times. The chain couples TRBV7-3 to TRBJ1-1, with no clear D. Trimming removed 2 bases from V and 4 bases from J, with 11 bases in between. Germline CDR1 SGHTA, CDR2 FQGTGA. This CDR3 contains 14 residues. The CDR3 is CASSLEPLSTEAFF. Written as DNA, the CDR3 is TGTGCCAGCAGCTTAGAACCCCTGAGCACTGAAGCTTTCTTT.

This clonotype was seen many times. V and J are TRBV7-9 and TRBJ2-3, with D unresolved. The V gene's germline CDR1 is SEHNR and CDR2 FQNEAQ (reference sequence). The CDR3 has 15 residues. V was pared by 7 bases and J by 3 bases, with 17 bases between. CDR3 loop: CASTPQLLKTDTQYF. The CDR3 DNA is TGTGCCAGCACCCCCCAGCTACTTAAAACAGATACGCAGTATTTT.

This clonotype was observed many times. The chain combines TRBV20-1 with TRBJ1-5, with D perhaps TRBD1 (5 bases). Trimming left V 3 bases short and J 7 bases short, with 13 bases between. Germline V gives CDR1 DFQATT, CDR2 SNEGSKA (reference sequence). This CDR3 has 13 amino acids. CDR3 region: CSAREGYRQPQHF. The CDR3 nucleotides are TGCAGTGCTAGGGAAGGGTACAGGCAGCCCCAGCATTTT.

This clonotype came up many times. V is TRBV14 and J is TRBJ2-3, with 8 positions matching TRBD2. The V and J ends lost 6 bases and 2 bases, in that order; junction bases with no gene match: 7. The CDR3 consists of 15 residues. CDR1 SGHDN and CDR2 FVKESK come from the germline V gene. The CDR3 loop is CASSAASGYTDTQYF. The CDR3 bases are TGTGCCAGCAGTGCGGCTAGCGGGTACACAGATACGCAGTATTTT.

In this sample, this clonotype turned up a few times. The V and J genes are TRBV6-1 and TRBJ1-4; 9 bases match TRBD1. The junction had 5 bases not matched to a gene; V was cut back by 6 bases and J by 6 bases. This CDR3 has 14 amino acids. Germline V lookup: CDR1 MNHNS, CDR2 SASEGT. This CDR3 reads CASRTQGADEKLFF. CDR3 nucleotides: TGTGCCAGCAGAACACAGGGGGCGGATGAAAAACTGTTTTTT.

This clonotype has ten or more counts. The chain recombines TRBV7-8 with TRBJ2-7, with 7 bases fitting TRBD1. The CDR3 is 13 amino acids. The V segment lost 5 bases and the J segment 4 bases; nucleotides outside the gene matches: 5. The V gene's germline CDR1 is SGHVS and CDR2 FQNEAQ. CDR3 DNA: TGTGCCAGCAGCCTGGGACAGCCATACGAGCAGTACTTC. It is translated as CASSLGQPYEQYF.

This clonotype has only a few counts. The chain carries TRBV7-6 and TRBJ1-5, with D unclear. The germline V gene encodes CDR1 SGHVS and CDR2 FNYEAQ. The CDR3 is made up of 19 amino acids. V was clipped by 1 base and J by 0 bases, with 19 bases between them. The CDR3 loop reads CASSLGRAPRLDSNQPQHF. Here the CDR3 DNA reads TGTGCCAGCAGCTTAGGCCGGGCCCCAAGGTTGGATAGCAATCAGCCCCAGCATTTT. The variable domain in full, with the rest retrieved from reference TRBV7-6 and TRBJ1-5, is GAGVSQSPRYKVTKRGQDVALRCDPISGHVSLYWYRQALGQGPEFLTYFNYEAQQDKSGLPNDRFSAERPEGSISTLTIQRTEQRDSAMYRCASSLGRAPRLDSNQPQHFGDGTRLSIL.

The chain combines TRBV4-1 with TRBJ1-5; 9 bases are shared with TRBD1. This CDR3 spans 16 amino acids. In germline, CDR1 is MGHRA, CDR2 YSYEKL. Trimming cost V 2 bases and J 5 bases; bases outside gene matches: 7. CDR3 protein: CASSQSLGQGDQPQHF. CDR3 nucleotides: TGCGCCAGCAGCCAATCCCTGGGACAGGGCGATCAGCCCCAGCATTTT.

This clonotype was seen at least ten times. The rearrangement links TRBV2 to TRBJ2-3; D remains unclear. The CDR3 runs to 14 residues. Trimming shortened V by 8 bases and J by 4 bases, and 16 bases separated the two germline ends. Germline lookup yields CDR1 SNHLY and CDR2 FYNNEI. The CDR3: CASLRWQIADTQYF. CDR3 nucleotide sequence: TGTGCCAGCCTACGGTGGCAGATCGCAGATACGCAGTATTTT.

This clonotype was observed at least ten times. V usage is TRBV11-2 and J usage is TRBJ2-1; 8 bases match TRBD2. Looked up from germline, CDR1 is SGHAT and CDR2 is FQNNGV. Trimming removed 5 bases from V and 8 bases from J; junction bases left unmatched: 8. This CDR3 contains 14 residues. CDR3 coding DNA: TGTGCCAGCAGCGTACCGGGACTAGAACATGAGCAGTTCTTC. As protein: CASSVPGLEHEQFF. The complete variable domain, with remaining parts taken from reference TRBV11-2 and TRBJ2-1, reads EAGVAQSPRYKIIEKRQSVAFWCNPISGHATLYWYQQILGQGPKLLIQFQNNGVVDDSQLPKDRFSAERLKGVDSTLKIQPAKLEDSAVYLCASSVPGLEHEQFFGPGTRLTVL.

This clonotype was recorded many times. V is TRBV20-1 and J is TRBJ2-5; D is ambiguous. Trimming stripped 3 bases from V and 1 base from J, with 15 bases between. The V gene's germline CDR1 is DFQATT and CDR2 SNEGSKA (reference sequence). The length of the CDR3 is 15 residues. The CDR3 DNA follows: TGCAGTGCTAGTTCTATCGTGGGCAGCCAAGAGACCCAGTACTTC. As protein: CSASSIVGSQETQYF.

This clonotype was seen many times. The CDR3 reads CASSLRQYEQYF. CDR3 DNA: TGTGCCAGCAGCTTACGGCAATACGAGCAGTACTTC. The V call is TRBV11-1, the J call TRBJ2-7; D unresolved. The V end lost 2 bases, the J end lost 4 bases, and 6 bases lay between the germline ends. Per germline, CDR1 SGHAT and CDR2 FQDESV (reference sequence). CDR3 length: 12 amino acids.

At least ten counts were recorded for this clonotype. The chain couples TRBV12-3 or TRBV12-4 to TRBJ2-3; TRBD2 might be the D (5 bases). Trimming shortened V by 0 bases and J by 4 bases, and 8 bases separated the two germline ends. The CDR3 sequence is 14 residues long. The CDR3 spells CASSLAGASDTQYF. CDR3 nucleotides: TGTGCCAGCAGTTTAGCGGGAGCCTCAGATACGCAGTATTTT.

This clonotype was observed at least ten times. The V and J genes are TRBV7-9 and TRBJ2-7; perhaps TRBD1 as D (5 bases). Germline CDR1 SEHNR, CDR2 FQNEAQ (reference sequence). Trimming shortened V by 1 base and J by 2 bases, and 9 bases separated the two germline ends. This CDR3 is 14 amino acids long. CDR3 amino acids: CASSLVGQAYEQYF. The CDR3, as DNA: TGTGCCAGCAGCTTAGTCGGACAAGCCTACGAGCAGTACTTC.